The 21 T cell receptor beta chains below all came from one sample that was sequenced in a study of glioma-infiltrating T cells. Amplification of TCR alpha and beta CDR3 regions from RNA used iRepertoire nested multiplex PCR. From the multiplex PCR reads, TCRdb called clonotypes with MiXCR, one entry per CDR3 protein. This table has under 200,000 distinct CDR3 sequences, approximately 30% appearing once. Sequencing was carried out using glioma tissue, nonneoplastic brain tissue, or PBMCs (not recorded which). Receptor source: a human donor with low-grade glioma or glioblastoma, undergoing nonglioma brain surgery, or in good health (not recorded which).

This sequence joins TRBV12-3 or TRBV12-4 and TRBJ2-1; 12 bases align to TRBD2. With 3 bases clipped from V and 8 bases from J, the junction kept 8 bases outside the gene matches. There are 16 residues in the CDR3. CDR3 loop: CASSFVRLAGVHEQFF. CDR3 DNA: TGTGCCAGCAGTTTTGTTAGACTAGCGGGAGTGCATGAGCAGTTCTTC.

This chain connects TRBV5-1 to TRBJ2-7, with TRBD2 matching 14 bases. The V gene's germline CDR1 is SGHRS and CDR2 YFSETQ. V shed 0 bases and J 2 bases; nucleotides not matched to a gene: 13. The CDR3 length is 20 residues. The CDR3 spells CASSLDLLGTSGRAPYEQYF. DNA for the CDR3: TGCGCCAGCAGCTTGGACCTCCTCGGGACTAGCGGGAGAGCCCCCTACGAGCAGTACTTC.

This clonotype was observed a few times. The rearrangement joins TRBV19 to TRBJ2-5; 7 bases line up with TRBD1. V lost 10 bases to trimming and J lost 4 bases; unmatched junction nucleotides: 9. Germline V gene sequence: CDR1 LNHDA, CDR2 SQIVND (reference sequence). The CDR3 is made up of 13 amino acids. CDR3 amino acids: CATSGQLRETQYF. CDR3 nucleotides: TGTGCCACCTCGGGACAGCTACGAGAGACCCAGTACTTC.

CDR3 sequence (DNA): TGTGCCAGCAGTTACCTTGGACTAGCGGGAGAGGCACGGCAGTTCTTC. Amino acid sequence: CASSYLGLAGEARQFF. The rearrangement links TRBV6-2 or TRBV6-3 to TRBJ2-1; 13 bases agree with TRBD2. The CDR3 runs to 16 residues. Unmatched junction bases numbered 10, after V lost 2 bases and J lost 12 bases. Looked up from germline, CDR1 is MNHEY and CDR2 is SVGEGT.

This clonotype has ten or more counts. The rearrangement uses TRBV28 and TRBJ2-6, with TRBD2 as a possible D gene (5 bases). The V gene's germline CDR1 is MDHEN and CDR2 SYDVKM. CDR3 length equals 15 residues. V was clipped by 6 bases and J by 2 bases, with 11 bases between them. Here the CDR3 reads CASRPEGAGANVLTF. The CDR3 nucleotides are TGTGCCAGCAGACCCGAGGGAGCTGGGGCCAACGTCCTGACTTTC.

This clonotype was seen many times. CDR3 amino acids: CASSWRVNTEAFF. CDR3 bases: TGTGCCAGCAGTTGGAGGGTAAACACTGAAGCTTTCTTT. The chain combines TRBV27 with TRBJ1-1; D not certain. This CDR3 has 13 residues. Germline CDR1 and CDR2: MNHEY and SMNVEV (reference sequence). Trimming shortened V by 4 bases and J by 2 bases, and 8 bases separated the two germline ends.

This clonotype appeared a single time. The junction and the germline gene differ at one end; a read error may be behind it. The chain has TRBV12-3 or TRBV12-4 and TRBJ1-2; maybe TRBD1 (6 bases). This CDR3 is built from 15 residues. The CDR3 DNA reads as TGTTCCATCATCCTACCCGGGACATGGAAAGATGGCTCCCCCTTC. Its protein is CSIILPGTWKDGSPF.

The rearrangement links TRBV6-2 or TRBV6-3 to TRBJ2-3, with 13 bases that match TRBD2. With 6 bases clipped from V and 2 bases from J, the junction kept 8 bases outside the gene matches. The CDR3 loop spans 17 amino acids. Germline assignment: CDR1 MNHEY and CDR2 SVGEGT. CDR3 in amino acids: CASRNGLAGVITDTQYF. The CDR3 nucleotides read TGTGCCAGCAGGAACGGACTAGCGGGAGTTATCACAGATACGCAGTATTTT.

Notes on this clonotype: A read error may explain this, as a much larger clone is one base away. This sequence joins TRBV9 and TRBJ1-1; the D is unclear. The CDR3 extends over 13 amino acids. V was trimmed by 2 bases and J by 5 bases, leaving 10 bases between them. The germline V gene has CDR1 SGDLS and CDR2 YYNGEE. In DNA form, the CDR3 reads TGTGCCAGCAGCGTCGGAGCTGGGACTGAAGCTTTCTTT. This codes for CASSVGAGTEAFF.

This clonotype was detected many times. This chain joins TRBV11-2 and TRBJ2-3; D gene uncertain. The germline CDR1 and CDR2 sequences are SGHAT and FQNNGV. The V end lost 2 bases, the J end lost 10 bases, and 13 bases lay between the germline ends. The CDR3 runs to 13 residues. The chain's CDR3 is CASSLILGDSQYF. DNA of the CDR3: TGTGCCAGCAGCTTAATTCTAGGAGACTCGCAGTATTTT.

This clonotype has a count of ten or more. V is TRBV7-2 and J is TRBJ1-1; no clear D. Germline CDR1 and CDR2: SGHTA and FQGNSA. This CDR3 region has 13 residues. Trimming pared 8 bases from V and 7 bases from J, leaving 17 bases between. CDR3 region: CASGPPGRREAFF. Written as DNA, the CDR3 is TGTGCCAGCGGCCCGCCCGGGAGACGTGAAGCTTTCTTT.

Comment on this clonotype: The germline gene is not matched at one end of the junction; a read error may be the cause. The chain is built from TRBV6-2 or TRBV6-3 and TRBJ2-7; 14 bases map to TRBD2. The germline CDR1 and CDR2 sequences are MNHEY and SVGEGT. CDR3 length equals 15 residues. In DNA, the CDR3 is TGTGCAAGCAGTCCACGACTAGCGGGAGGGCACGAGCAGTACTTC. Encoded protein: CASSPRLAGGHEQYF.

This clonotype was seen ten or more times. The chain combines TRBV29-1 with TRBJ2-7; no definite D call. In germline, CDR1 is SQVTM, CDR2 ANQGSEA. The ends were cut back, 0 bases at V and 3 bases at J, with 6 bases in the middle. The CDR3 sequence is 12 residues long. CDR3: CSVEDVDYEQYF. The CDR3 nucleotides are TGCAGCGTTGAAGACGTTGACTACGAGCAGTACTTC.

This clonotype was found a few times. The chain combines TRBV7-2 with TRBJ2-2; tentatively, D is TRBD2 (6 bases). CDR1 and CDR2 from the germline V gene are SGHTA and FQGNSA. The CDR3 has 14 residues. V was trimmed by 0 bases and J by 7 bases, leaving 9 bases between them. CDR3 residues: CASSLARGLGELFF. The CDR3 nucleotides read TGTGCCAGCAGCTTAGCGCGGGGACTCGGGGAGCTGTTTTTT.

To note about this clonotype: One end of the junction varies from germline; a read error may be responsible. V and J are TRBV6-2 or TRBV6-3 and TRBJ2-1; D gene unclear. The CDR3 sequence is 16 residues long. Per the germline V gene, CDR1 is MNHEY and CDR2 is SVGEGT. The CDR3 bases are TGTGCCAGCAGTTACGAACAGCGATACTCCTACAATGATCAGTTCTTC. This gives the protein CASSYEQRYSYNDQFF.

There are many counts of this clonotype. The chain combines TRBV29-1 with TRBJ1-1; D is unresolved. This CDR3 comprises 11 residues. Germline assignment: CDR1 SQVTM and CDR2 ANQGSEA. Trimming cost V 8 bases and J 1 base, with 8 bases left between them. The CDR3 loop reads CSLTQNTEAFF. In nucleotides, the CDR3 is TGCAGCCTGACGCAGAACACTGAAGCTTTCTTT.

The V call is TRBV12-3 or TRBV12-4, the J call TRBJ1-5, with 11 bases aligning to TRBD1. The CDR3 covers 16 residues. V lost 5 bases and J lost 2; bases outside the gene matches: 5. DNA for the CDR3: TGTGCCAGCAGTCCCGGGACAGGGGGTGGCAATCAGCCCCAGCATTTT. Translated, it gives CASSPGTGGGNQPQHF.

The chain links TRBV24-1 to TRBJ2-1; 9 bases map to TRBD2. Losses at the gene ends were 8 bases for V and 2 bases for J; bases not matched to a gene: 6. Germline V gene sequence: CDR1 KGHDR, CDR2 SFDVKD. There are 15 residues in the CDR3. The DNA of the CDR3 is TGTGCCACCATCGGCGGCGGGAGGGCCTACAATGAGCAGTTCTTC. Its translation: CATIGGGRAYNEQFF.

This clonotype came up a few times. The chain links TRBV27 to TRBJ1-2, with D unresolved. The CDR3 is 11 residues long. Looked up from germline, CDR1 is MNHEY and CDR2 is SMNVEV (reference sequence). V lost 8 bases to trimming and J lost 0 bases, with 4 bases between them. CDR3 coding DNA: TGTGCCAGCGGAGCTAACTATGGCTACACCTTC. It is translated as CASGANYGYTF.

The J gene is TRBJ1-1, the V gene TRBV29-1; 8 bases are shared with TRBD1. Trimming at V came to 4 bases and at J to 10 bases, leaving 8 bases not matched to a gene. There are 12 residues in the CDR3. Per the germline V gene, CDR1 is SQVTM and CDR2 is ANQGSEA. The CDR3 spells CSVVGRGQGAFF. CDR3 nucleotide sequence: TGCAGCGTTGTCGGAAGAGGACAGGGAGCTTTCTTT.

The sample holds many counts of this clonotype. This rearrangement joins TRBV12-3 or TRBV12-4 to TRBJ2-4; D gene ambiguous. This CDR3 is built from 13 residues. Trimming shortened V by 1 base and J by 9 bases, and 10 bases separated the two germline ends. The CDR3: CASSLGLIGIQYF. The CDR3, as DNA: TGTGCCAGCAGTTTAGGACTCATAGGCATTCAGTACTTC.